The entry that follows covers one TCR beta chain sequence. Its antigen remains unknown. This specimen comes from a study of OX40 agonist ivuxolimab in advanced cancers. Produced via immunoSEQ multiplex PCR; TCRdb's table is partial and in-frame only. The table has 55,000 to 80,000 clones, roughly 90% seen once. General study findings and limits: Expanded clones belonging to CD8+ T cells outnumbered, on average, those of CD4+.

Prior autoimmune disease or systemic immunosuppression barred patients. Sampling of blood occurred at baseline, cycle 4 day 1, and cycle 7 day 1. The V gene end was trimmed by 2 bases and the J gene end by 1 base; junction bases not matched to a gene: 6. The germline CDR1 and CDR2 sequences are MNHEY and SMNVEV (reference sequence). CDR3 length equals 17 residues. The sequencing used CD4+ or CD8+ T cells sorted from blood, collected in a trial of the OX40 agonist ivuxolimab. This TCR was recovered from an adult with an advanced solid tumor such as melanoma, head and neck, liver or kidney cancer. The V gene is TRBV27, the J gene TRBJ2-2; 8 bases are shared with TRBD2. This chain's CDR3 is CASSLLGLAGNTGELFF. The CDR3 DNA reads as TGTGCCAGCAGTTTACTAGGGCTAGCGGGGAACACCGGGGAGCTGTTTTTT.